A single sample gave rise to the 15 T cell receptor beta chains below, sequenced in a study of blood T cell repertoires in COVID-19. TCRdb's table, derived via immunoSEQ multiplex PCR, lists solely in-frame clones and lacks some. The data hold about 81,000 clones, with around 80% observed a single time. Sequences were obtained from peripheral blood. Receptor source: a human donor in a cohort sampled during active COVID-19.

This rearrangement joins TRBV9 to TRBJ2-1; 13 bases are shared with TRBD2. Germline V gives CDR1 SGDLS, CDR2 YYNGEE. J was trimmed by 8 bases and V by 4 bases; bases with no gene match: 6. CDR3 length: 15 residues. The CDR3 DNA is TGTGCCAGCAGCCTTCGGACTAGCGGGGGTGATGAGCAGTTCTTC. Translation gives CASSLRTSGGDEQFF.

This chain joins TRBV6-6 and TRBJ1-5; TRBD1 might be the D (6 bases). CDR1 is MNHNY and CDR2 is SVGAGI in the germline V gene (reference sequence). V lost 4 bases, J lost 0 bases, and 10 bases lay in between. CDR3 length: 15 residues. Written as DNA, the CDR3 is TGTGCCAGCAGTTCGCTGGACAGTAGCAATCAGCCCCAGCATTTT. Its translation: CASSSLDSSNQPQHF.

The CDR3 sequence is CASSFKGGGGAFF. In DNA form, the CDR3 reads TGTGCCAGCAGTTTTAAGGGCGGGGGGGGAGCTTTCTTT. The rearrangement uses TRBV6-5 and TRBJ1-1; D might be TRBD1 (5 bases). This CDR3 spans 13 amino acids. V was cut by 4 bases and J by 10 bases, with 16 bases left in between. Germline V gene data show CDR1 as MNHEY and CDR2 as SVGAGI.

This chain links TRBV24-1 with TRBJ1-2; TRBD1 aligns across 7 bases. J gave up 2 bases and V 7 bases, and 6 bases lay outside the gene matches. The V gene's germline CDR1 is KGHDR and CDR2 SFDVKD. CDR3 length equals 14 residues. In nucleotides, the CDR3 is TGTGCCACCAGCACGACAGGGTTCAACTATGGCTACACCTTC. Translating gives CATSTTGFNYGYTF.

The chain carries TRBV4-2 and TRBJ1-2; 9 nucleotides line up with TRBD1. V was clipped by 0 bases and J by 5 bases; unmatched bases: 13. The CDR3 has 18 residues. The germline CDR1 and CDR2 sequences are LGHNA and YNFKEQ. As DNA, the CDR3 is TGTGCCAGCAGCCAAGAGGGGGTCCCGGGACAGGGCCGGTATGGCTACACCTTC. Residues: CASSQEGVPGQGRYGYTF.

This clone was found a few times. The rearrangement links TRBV20-1 to TRBJ2-7; D remains ambiguous. There are 10 residues in the CDR3. V lost 1 base, J lost 5 bases, and 3 bases lay in between. Looked up from germline, CDR1 is DFQATT and CDR2 is SNEGSKA (reference sequence). CDR3 in DNA: TGCAGTGCTAGAGGCGACGAGCAGTACTTC. The encoded protein is CSARGDEQYF.

This clone was counted only a few times. The rearrangement uses TRBV27 and TRBJ2-1; TRBD1 agrees at 8 bases. The V gene's germline CDR1 is MNHEY and CDR2 SMNVEV (reference sequence). Trimming removed 8 bases from V and 4 bases from J; junction bases left unmatched: 10. The CDR3 has 15 residues. Here the CDR3 reads CASATGTGGYNEQFF. CDR3 sequence (DNA): TGTGCCAGCGCGACAGGGACAGGTGGATACAATGAGCAGTTCTTC.

This chain connects TRBV3-1 (or the pseudogene TRBV3-2) to TRBJ1-6; 8 positions agree with TRBD1. The germline gives CDR1 LGHDT, CDR2 YNNKEL (reference sequence). V lost 2 bases to trimming and J lost 7 bases; unmatched junction nucleotides: 1. This CDR3 comprises 14 residues. The CDR3 coding sequence is TGTGCCAGCAGCCAAAGGGACAGGAATTCACCCCTCCACTTT. Encoded protein: CASSQRDRNSPLHF.

This clone was counted only a few times. The CDR3 loop is CASSGTGGNYGYTF. CDR3 coding DNA: TGTGCCAGCAGTGGGACAGGGGGAAACTATGGCTACACCTTC. The chain links TRBV28 to TRBJ1-2; 11 nucleotides line up with TRBD1. This CDR3 contains 14 residues. Losses at the gene ends were 5 bases for V and 2 bases for J; bases not matched to a gene: 1. Germline-derived CDR1 and CDR2 are MDHEN and SYDVKM.

The genes are TRBV5-1 and TRBJ2-3, with 9 bases lining up with TRBD2. The germline V gene encodes CDR1 SGHRS and CDR2 YFSETQ. This CDR3 region has 16 residues. Losses at the gene ends were 0 bases for V and 5 bases for J; bases not matched to a gene: 7. This CDR3 is CASSLVLAGAGDTQYF. In DNA form, the CDR3 reads TGCGCCAGCAGCTTGGTGTTAGCGGGGGCGGGAGATACGCAGTATTTT.

CDR3 nucleotides: TGCGCCAGCAGCTTGGCCAGGGGGGCCACTGAAGCTTTCTTT. Translating gives CASSLARGATEAFF. The J gene is TRBJ1-1, the V gene TRBV5-1, with 7 bases that match TRBD1. CDR1 is SGHRS and CDR2 is YFSETQ in the germline V gene. The length of the CDR3 is 14 residues. V lost 0 bases and J lost 4; bases outside the gene matches: 3.

The CDR3 loop reads CASSLTGFGGELFF. DNA for the CDR3: TGTGCCAGCAGCTTAACCGGGTTCGGCGGGGAGCTGTTTTTT. The chain has TRBV11-3 and TRBJ2-2; no clear D gene. In germline, CDR1 is SGHNT, CDR2 YENEEA. Trimming took off 2 bases at V and 7 bases at J, with 11 bases between the two ends. The CDR3 loop spans 14 amino acids.

The rearrangement uses TRBV5-1 and TRBJ1-1; possible D gene TRBD1, 5 bases. Germline V gene data show CDR1 as SGHRS and CDR2 as YFSETQ. V was pared by 0 bases and J by 2 bases, with 11 bases between. The CDR3 totals 15 residues. The DNA of the CDR3 is TGCGCCAGCAGCTTGGTGGGAGGGGACAACACTGAAGCTTTCTTT. This encodes CASSLVGGDNTEAFF.

The V and J genes are TRBV11-3 and TRBJ2-7, with 8 bases aligning to TRBD1. The CDR3 has 14 residues. Germline V gene sequence: CDR1 SGHNT, CDR2 YENEEA. V shed 0 bases and J 3 bases; nucleotides not matched to a gene: 1. The CDR3 here is CASSLDGQGYEQYF. The CDR3 DNA reads as TGTGCCAGCAGCTTAGATGGACAGGGCTACGAGCAGTACTTC. Complete variable domain (other parts from reference TRBV11-3 and TRBJ2-7): EAGVVQSPRYKIIEKKQPVAFWCNPISGHNTLYWYLQNLGQGPELLIRYENEEAVDDSQLPKDRFSAERLKGVDSTLKIQPAELGDSAVYLCASSLDGQGYEQYFGPGTRLTVT.

The table lists this clone with a few counts. At the DNA level, this CDR3 is encoded by other sequences in the same sample as well. The chain has TRBV11-2 and TRBJ1-1; D perhaps matches TRBD1 (5 bases). Germline V gene lookup returns CDR1 SGHAT and CDR2 FQNNGV. This CDR3 is built from 14 residues. Trimming pared 5 bases from V and 3 bases from J, leaving 13 bases between. This CDR3 reads CASSPPGGYTEAFF. The CDR3 coding sequence is TGTGCCAGCAGCCCTCCCGGGGGATACACTGAAGCTTTCTTT.